The clone carrying this T cell receptor beta chain turned up a few times. Its target is unknown. These data come from a study of T cell repertoires in cytomegalovirus infection. Across the study: Public signatures in TCR beta pointed to CMV infection and matching HLA type.

Trimming shortened V by 2 bases and J by 8 bases, and 10 bases separated the two germline ends. The CDR3 extends over 13 amino acids. CDR1 and CDR2 from the germline V gene are SGHRS and YFSETQ. One entry per CDR3 protein, called by TCRdb with MiXCR from the reads. This table has fewer than 1,000,000 distinct CDR3 sequences, approximately 32% appearing once. The V and J genes are TRBV5-1 and TRBJ1-4; tentative D call: TRBD1 (5 bases). The sample here was cultured CD8+ T cells from PBMCs, taken from culture after CMV antigen stimulation. This clonotype originated in a human donor in good health (CMV status not recorded). Some clones in this sample may be carry-over from other donors' samples. The CDR3 region is CASSLGDGEKLFF. The DNA of the CDR3 is TGCGCCAGCAGCTTAGGGGACGGAGAAAAACTGTTTTTT. Full variable domain (remainder filled in from reference TRBV5-1 and TRBJ1-4): KAGVTQTPRYLIKTRGQQVTLSCSPISGHRSVSWYQQTPGQGLQFLFEYFSETQRNKGNFPGRFSGRQFSNSRSEMNVSTLELGDSALYLCASSLGDGEKLFFGSGTQLSVL.